The 10 T cell receptor beta chains below all came from one sample that was sequenced in a study of beta chain features in type 1 diabetes. Regarding the study as a whole: Moderately but significantly shorter TCRB CDR3s were found in Type 1 diabetes patients in all four CD4+ subsets.

No cognate antigen is known for these TCRs. Reverse transcribing all isolated RNA meant expressed TCRB transcripts were sequenced. TCRdb's copy holds only in-frame clones and misses some; the assay was immunoSEQ multiplex PCR. The table records more than 550,000 clones, 11% to 15% of them present only once. The material sequenced was naive CD4+ T cells from blood. Receptors originate from a man younger than 35 with type 1 diabetes.

This clone was seen only a few times. The chain has TRBV7-8 and TRBJ1-2; D is possibly TRBD1 (6 bases). The CDR3 covers 15 residues. CDR1 and CDR2 (germline): SGHVS, FQNEAQ. The V gene lost 0 bases and the J gene lost 4 bases, with 12 bases spanning the gap. The CDR3: CASSLAGQGSYGYTF. As DNA, the CDR3 is TGTGCCAGCAGCTTAGCTGGGCAGGGGAGCTATGGCTACACCTTC. Variable domain in full (rest from reference TRBV7-8 and TRBJ1-2): GAGVSQSPRYKVAKRGQDVALRCDPISGHVSLFWYQQALGQGPEFLTYFQNEAQLDKSGLPSDRFFAERPEGSVSTLKIQRTQQEDSAVYLCASSLAGQGSYGYTFGSGTRLTVV.

The chain recombines TRBV6-6 with TRBJ1-6; possible D gene TRBD1, 6 bases. Germline V gene lookup returns CDR1 MNHNY and CDR2 SVGAGI (reference sequence). The CDR3 runs 16 residues. Trimming shortened V by 3 bases and J by 10 bases, and 19 bases separated the two germline ends. As DNA, the CDR3 is TGTGCCAGCAGTTATATTGTGGCATACCAGGGGTCACCCCTCCACTTT. This translates into CASSYIVAYQGSPLHF.

The chain is built from TRBV28 and TRBJ1-1, with D unresolved. From germline, CDR1 is MDHEN and CDR2 SYDVKM. Trimming left V 8 bases short and J 0 bases short, with 16 bases between. CDR3 size: 15 residues. The DNA for the CDR3 is TGTGCCAGCGGCGGCGGCGGTCCCATGAACACTGAAGCTTTCTTT. The encoded protein is CASGGGGPMNTEAFF.

V is TRBV5-1 and J is TRBJ2-2; D gene unclear. The CDR3 covers 15 residues. Trimming removed 2 bases at V and 0 bases at J, with 8 bases between. The V gene's germline CDR1 is SGHRS and CDR2 YFSETQ. The CDR3: CASSFLVSNTGELFF. The CDR3 DNA reads as TGCGCCAGCAGCTTTTTAGTTTCGAACACCGGGGAGCTGTTTTTT.

The V and J genes are TRBV9 and TRBJ2-7; 10 bases fit TRBD2. The CDR3 has 17 residues. V gave up 0 bases and J gave up 2 bases; unmatched junction bases: 8. Germline V gene lookup returns CDR1 SGDLS and CDR2 YYNGEE. CDR3 DNA sequence: TGTGCCAGCAGCGTAGCTCCACTAGCGGGGTCCGCCTACGAGCAGTACTTC. This translates into CASSVAPLAGSAYEQYF. The complete variable domain, with remaining parts taken from reference TRBV9 and TRBJ2-7, reads DSGVTQTPKHLITATGQRVTLRCSPRSGDLSVYWYQQSLDQGLQFLIQYYNGEERAKGNILERFSAQQFPDLHSELNLSSLELGDSALYFCASSVAPLAGSAYEQYFGPGTRLTVT.

The rearrangement uses TRBV5-1 and TRBJ1-2; possible D gene TRBD1, 5 bases. V was pared by 6 bases and J by 5 bases, with 14 bases between. This CDR3 has 13 amino acids. The V gene's germline CDR1 is SGHRS and CDR2 YFSETQ. The CDR3 sequence: CASNPGGEYGYTF. The CDR3 DNA is TGCGCCAGCAATCCCGGGGGAGAGTATGGCTACACCTTC.

The J gene is TRBJ1-2, the V gene TRBV7-8; maybe TRBD1 (6 bases). Germline values: CDR1 SGHVS, CDR2 FQNEAQ. The CDR3 consists of 16 residues. V lost 0 bases and J lost 0, with 11 bases in between. CDR3 protein: CASSLASRTANYGYTF. CDR3 bases: TGTGCCAGCAGCTTAGCATCTAGGACAGCTAACTATGGCTACACCTTC. The full variable domain, its missing parts supplied by reference TRBV7-8 and TRBJ1-2, is GAGVSQSPRYKVAKRGQDVALRCDPISGHVSLFWYQQALGQGPEFLTYFQNEAQLDKSGLPSDRFFAERPEGSVSTLKIQRTQQEDSAVYLCASSLASRTANYGYTFGSGTRLTVV.

The chain employs TRBV7-3 and TRBJ2-3; D remains unclear. Germline V CDR1 and CDR2: SGHTA, FQGTGA. Between the trimmed V and J ends, which lost 3 bases and 2 bases, there was a span of 6 bases. This CDR3 comprises 13 residues. The CDR3 DNA reads TGTGCCAGCAGCTTCGACCTCACAGATACGCAGTATTTT. Translated: CASSFDLTDTQYF.

With respect to this clone: A junction boundary mismatches the germline segment, possibly from a read error. V is TRBV4-2 and J is TRBJ2-4, with a possible D match to TRBD1 (6 bases). The CDR3 consists of 14 residues. The germline CDR1 and CDR2 sequences are LGHNA and YNFKEQ. The CDR3 reads CASRQDDRKNIQYF. The CDR3 DNA follows: TGTGCCAGCAGGCAAGACGACAGGAAAAACATTCAGTACTTC.

This clone was recorded a few times. The V and J genes are TRBV29-1 and TRBJ2-1; the match to TRBD2 covers 9 bases. CDR1 is SQVTM and CDR2 is ANQGSEA in the germline V gene. Germline trimming cut 3 bases from V and 7 bases from J; bases unmatched to any gene: 19. This CDR3 contains 18 residues. This chain's CDR3 is CSVDAAWSPAGGPNEQFF. The CDR3 region has the DNA TGCAGCGTTGACGCCGCCTGGTCCCCGGCGGGAGGGCCAAATGAGCAGTTCTTC.